Sequencing of this T cell receptor beta chain was carried out in a study of blood T cell repertoires in COVID-19. Looking at the study overall: Samples representing acute and convalescent COVID-19 were sourced from the United States, Italy and Spain. The cDNA or gDNA used as material had been derived from T cells, B-cell-depleted T cells, or PBMCs.

Original handling: Estimated nucleated cell counts came from reference gene primer amplification. The assay was immunoSEQ multiplex PCR, and TCRdb's table has in-frame clones only and misses some. Clone size and the V and J calls come from that table; the DNA yielded D and trimming. There are just over 60,000 clones in the sample; roughly 84% occur only once, and 20% lies in the top ten. The CDR3 spans 14 residues. V lost 10 bases, J lost 4 bases, and 9 bases stayed unmatched. Germline lookup yields CDR1 MNHEY and CDR2 SVGAGI. Sequenced input: peripheral blood. This chain connects TRBV6-5 to TRBJ1-1; the match to TRBD1 covers 10 bases. The clonotype comes from an elderly woman with active or convalescent COVID-19. The CDR3 DNA follows: TGTGCCACTACCCCGGGACAGGGGCCCACTGAAGCTTTCTTT. Amino acids: CATTPGQGPTEAFF.